This T cell receptor beta chain was found in a study of cytomegalovirus exposure and HLA in healthy donors. From germline, CDR1 is ENHRY and CDR2 SYGVKD. CDR3 length: 12 residues. V lost 6 bases to trimming and J lost 3 bases, with 8 bases between them. It was with 60 Vbeta and 13 Jbeta primers that the PCR ran. Sequencing was performed with immunoSEQ multiplex PCR; in TCRdb, only in-frame clones are kept and a portion is missing. Here the sample spans about 130,000 clones, around 73% being singletons. The V and J genes are TRBV10-3 and TRBJ1-1; a possible D gene is TRBD1 (6 bases). Source material: PBMCs. The clonotype originates from a female donor in good health and CMV-seronegative. The CDR3 loop reads CAISHRDTEAFF. The CDR3 DNA sequence: TGTGCCATCAGCCACAGGGACACTGAAGCTTTCTTT.